These 2 T cell receptor beta chains originate from one sample sequenced in a study of blood T cell repertoires in COVID-19. Only in-frame clones appear in the TCRdb table, and some are missing; sequencing was by immunoSEQ multiplex PCR. The data contain approximately 110,000 clones, 70% to 90% of them seen just once; the ten biggest clones take up under 6%. Source material: peripheral blood. These receptors all stem from a woman in her forties or fifties with acute or convalescent COVID-19.

V gene TRBV28 combines with J gene TRBJ2-1, with D maybe TRBD2 (7 bases). Germline V lookup: CDR1 MDHEN, CDR2 SYDVKM. CDR3 size: 15 residues. The germline V and J ends were trimmed by 3 bases and 7 bases, with 16 bases remaining between them. The CDR3 loop is CASSLRGGSFNEQFF. The CDR3 DNA follows: TGTGCCAGCAGTTTGAGGGGGGGGTCGTTTAATGAGCAGTTCTTC.

This chain links TRBV6-6 with TRBJ2-7; D unresolved. The CDR3 extends over 14 amino acids. CDR1 and CDR2 from the germline V gene are MNHNY and SVGAGI (reference sequence). V lost 6 bases and J lost 3, with 15 bases in between. CDR3 DNA sequence: TGTGCCAGCAGCCCCGCACTATGGTACTACGAGCAGTACTTC. Residues: CASSPALWYYEQYF.